These 17 T cell receptor beta chains were sequenced from one sample in a study of cytomegalovirus exposure and HLA in healthy donors. The study ran its PCR with 60 Vbeta and 13 Jbeta primers. Some clones are missing from TCRdb's copy, which holds only in-frame ones; the method was immunoSEQ multiplex PCR. The sample carries 95,000 to 120,000 clones, around 68% recorded once. The sample consisted of PBMCs. These receptors all stem from a woman aged 40 to 50 in good health and CMV-seropositive.

Note on this clone: The junction shows a germline mismatch at one end, possibly a read error. J is TRBJ2-3 and V is TRBV10-3, with 14 bases lining up with TRBD2. Germline CDR1 ENHRY, CDR2 SYGVKD. The CDR3 is 15 residues long. The CDR3 sequence: CAISGLAGVADTRYF. As DNA, the CDR3 is TGTGCCATCTCGGGACTAGCGGGAGTAGCAGATACGCGGTATTTT.

The chain links TRBV6-1 to TRBJ1-2, with D possibly matching TRBD1 (5 bases). Deletions cut 1 base from V and 4 bases from J, with 13 bases between. The CDR3 has 15 residues. Germline lookup yields CDR1 MNHNS and CDR2 SASEGT. The CDR3 is CASSEGPGQSYGYTF. As DNA, the CDR3 is TGTGCCAGCAGTGAAGGCCCAGGACAAAGCTATGGCTACACCTTC.

This chain connects TRBV5-1 to TRBJ2-6; 10 positions match TRBD1. Germline CDR1 SGHRS, CDR2 YFSETQ. This CDR3 is built from 16 residues. Trimming at V came to 5 bases and at J to 0 bases, leaving 2 bases not matched to a gene. Here the CDR3 DNA reads TGCGCCAGCAGACGGACAGGGGGCTCTGGGGCCAACGTCCTGACTTTC. Encoded protein: CASRRTGGSGANVLTF.

The J gene is TRBJ2-5, the V gene TRBV15; D is unresolved. The V gene's germline CDR1 is LNHNV and CDR2 YYDKDF (reference sequence). CDR3 length: 12 residues. V was cut by 2 bases and J by 5 bases, with 6 bases left in between. DNA of the CDR3: TGTGCCACCAGCAGATCCGGGGAGACCCAGTACTTC. Its protein product is CATSRSGETQYF. Full variable domain (remainder filled in from reference TRBV15 and TRBJ2-5): DAMVIQNPRYQVTQFGKPVTLSCSQTLNHNVMYWYQQKSSQAPKLLFHYYDKDFNNEADTPDNFQSRRPNTSFCFLDIRSPGLGDTAMYLCATSRSGETQYFGPGTRLLVL.

V gene TRBV11-3 combines with J gene TRBJ2-1, with D uncertain. There are 17 residues in the CDR3. Deletions cut 3 bases from V and 1 base from J, with 16 bases between. The germline gives CDR1 SGHNT, CDR2 YENEEA. DNA of the CDR3: TGTGCCAGCAGCTTTTCGTTGAGGATCTCATCCTACAATGAGCAGTTCTTC. Translated: CASSFSLRISSYNEQFF.

The chain has TRBV11-3 and TRBJ2-2; the D gene is possibly TRBD2 (5 bases). V lost 6 bases and J lost 7, with 15 bases in between. The germline gives CDR1 SGHNT, CDR2 YENEEA. The CDR3 is 14 residues long. The DNA of the CDR3 is TGTGCCAGCAGAAAAAGCGAGGGTTTCGGGGAGCTGTTTTTT. Translation: CASRKSEGFGELFF.

The chain combines TRBV5-6 with TRBJ2-5; D is undetermined. The CDR3 contains 12 residues. The V and J ends lost 4 bases and 4 bases respectively, with 8 bases between them. Germline V gene sequence: CDR1 SGHDT, CDR2 YYEEEE. CDR3 sequence: CASSQTGETQYF. The DNA of the CDR3 is TGTGCCAGCAGCCAGACGGGAGAGACCCAGTACTTC.

This clone was seen a handful of times. The V gene is TRBV18, the J gene TRBJ1-4; a weak D match, TRBD1 (6 bases). CDR1 is KGHSH, CDR2 LQKENI, per germline. This CDR3 has 15 residues. Trimming left V 0 bases short and J 8 bases short, with 13 bases between. The DNA of the CDR3 is TGTGCCAGCTCACCACCAGTCAGCCAGGGGGAAAAACTGTTTTTT. Translating it yields CASSPPVSQGEKLFF.

This clone was seen once. V gene TRBV27 combines with J gene TRBJ2-1; 14 bases are a match to TRBD2. V lost 5 bases, J lost 7 bases, and 7 bases stayed unmatched. Germline loops: CDR1 MNHEY, CDR2 SMNVEV (reference sequence). The CDR3 is 16 residues long. In nucleotides, the CDR3 is TGTGCCAGCAGTGGACCGGGACTAGCGGGAGTAAATGAGCAGTTCTTC. The encoded protein is CASSGPGLAGVNEQFF.

There are a few counts of this clone. J is TRBJ1-3 and V is TRBV25-1; TRBD1 matches 7 bases. The V gene end was trimmed by 6 bases and the J gene end by 12 bases; junction bases not matched to a gene: 5. CDR1 is MGHDK, CDR2 SYGVNS, per germline. This CDR3 contains 11 residues. The DNA of the CDR3 is TGTGCCAGCAGGGGGGGACAGCACATATATTTT. Translation gives CASRGGQHIYF. The full variable domain, with the rest looked up from reference TRBV25-1 and TRBJ1-3, is EADIYQTPRYLVIGTGKKITLECSQTMGHDKMYWYQQDPGMELHLIHYSYGVNSTEKGDLSSESTVSRIRTEHFPLTLESARPSHTSQYLCASRGGQHIYFGEGSWLTVV.

The chain couples TRBV9 to TRBJ2-5; a possible D gene is TRBD1 (5 bases). This CDR3 comprises 14 residues. V was trimmed by 3 bases and J by 0 bases, leaving 9 bases between them. CDR1 and CDR2 (germline): SGDLS, YYNGEE. The CDR3 DNA sequence: TGTGCCAGCAGCGAGACAGAGCACCAAGAGACCCAGTACTTC. The encoded protein is CASSETEHQETQYF. The full variable domain, its missing parts supplied by reference TRBV9 and TRBJ2-5, is DSGVTQTPKHLITATGQRVTLRCSPRSGDLSVYWYQQSLDQGLQFLIQYYNGEERAKGNILERFSAQQFPDLHSELNLSSLELGDSALYFCASSETEHQETQYFGPGTRLLVL.

The V call is TRBV27, the J call TRBJ2-5; 8 nucleotides line up with TRBD2. The CDR3 contains 12 residues. Germline V gives CDR1 MNHEY, CDR2 SMNVEV (reference sequence). The V and J ends lost 9 bases and 11 bases, in that order; junction bases with no gene match: 11. CDR3 residues: CASYAGGDEQYF. CDR3 coding DNA: TGTGCCAGTTATGCGGGGGGCGATGAGCAGTACTTC.

The chain joins TRBV7-2 to TRBJ2-1; D might be TRBD1 (7 bases). V was trimmed by 0 bases and J by 7 bases, leaving 16 bases between them. CDR3 length equals 16 residues. Germline loops: CDR1 SGHTA, CDR2 FQGNSA. The CDR3 bases are TGTGCCAGCAGCTTAGCAATGCGACAGGGAGGAAATGAGCAGTTCTTC. This codes for CASSLAMRQGGNEQFF.

The J gene is TRBJ1-1, the V gene TRBV19; D is possibly TRBD1 (6 bases). Trimming took 6 bases from V and 1 from J, leaving 18 bases between them. Germline-derived CDR1 and CDR2 are LNHDA and SQIVND (reference sequence). The CDR3 is 16 amino acids. The CDR3, as DNA: TGTGCCAGTAGCCCGGACAGCCAGTTTGGGAACACTGAAGCTTTCTTT. Protein product: CASSPDSQFGNTEAFF.

The chain employs TRBV5-1 and TRBJ2-5; 9 nucleotides line up with TRBD2. The CDR3 is 17 residues long. The trim removed 3 bases at V and 1 base at J, leaving 10 bases unmatched. Germline assignment: CDR1 SGHRS and CDR2 YFSETQ. DNA for the CDR3: TGCGCCAGCAGCTCGGGTTGGGGAGCGGGGGGCCAAGAGACCCAGTACTTC. Translation gives CASSSGWGAGGQETQYF. The entire variable domain, with the rest obtained from reference TRBV5-1 and TRBJ2-5, is as follows: KAGVTQTPRYLIKTRGQQVTLSCSPISGHRSVSWYQQTPGQGLQFLFEYFSETQRNKGNFPGRFSGRQFSNSRSEMNVSTLELGDSALYLCASSSGWGAGGQETQYFGPGTRLLVL.

The V gene is TRBV18, the J gene TRBJ1-4; D gene ambiguous. Germline assignment: CDR1 KGHSH and CDR2 LQKENI. This CDR3 spans 13 amino acids. Trimming stripped 5 bases from V and 0 bases from J, with 4 bases between. CDR3 region: CASSFTTNEKLFF. The CDR3 coding sequence is TGTGCCAGCTCATTTACAACTAATGAAAAACTGTTTTTT.

The chain carries TRBV5-1 and TRBJ2-7; D possibly corresponds to TRBD1 (6 bases). The CDR3 totals 14 residues. V was shortened by 0 bases and J by 1 base, with 8 bases between the two germline ends. Per the germline V gene, CDR1 is SGHRS and CDR2 is YFSETQ. CDR3 region: CASSLADRSYEQYF. CDR3 in DNA: TGCGCCAGCAGCTTGGCGGACAGATCCTACGAGCAGTACTTC.